A single T cell receptor (beta chain) is shown here with its context. This clonotype turned up a few times. Its antigen has not been determined. It has no much larger one-base neighbor in the sample; base qualities were not kept. Preparation of the library involved multiplex PCR. Sequencing was performed on an Illumina HiSeq 4000. CDR3 regions were amplified by Arm-PCR with iRepertoire HTBI primers to construct TCR beta libraries. Before sequencing, the PCR products went through gel purification. The paper's data handling went like this. A total of fewer than 80 TRBV and some 13 TRBJ segments were identified across samples and were used for gene usage analysis of CDR3 amino acid clonotypes. Filtered high-quality paired reads were merged into contigs using COPE and FqMerger. BLAST was used to align contigs to the IMGT TRBV, TRBD and TRBJ reference genes, and CDR3 was defined following IMGT. Clonotypes above 0.1% frequency were classified as highly expanded clones. Shannon entropy served as the measure of repertoire diversity, while the Gini coefficient captured V-J evenness. Public clonotypes were defined as clonotypes shared by more than one individual. TCRdb reprocessing: public reads trimmed at Q25 with fastp, clones called with MiXCR, in-frame beta chains kept. Rows are combined by CDR3 protein, so each entry shows the most common genes and DNA. These V and J calls originate from TCRdb's pipeline instead of the authors' own analysis. In this sample the table shows about 530,000 distinct CDR3 sequences, approximately 16% of which occur a single time. The ten largest clones represent approximately 25% of the sample.

V loses 6 bases of germline sequence and J loses 0 bases, and the interval between the two ends is 13 bases. Inclusive of the bounding cysteine and phenylalanine, the CDR3 is 15 residues long. The entry retains the CDR3 DNA only, 45 bases that are in frame from base 1. The germline V gene (reference sequence) gives CDR1 as LNHDA and CDR2 as SQIVND. The time point label of this sample denotes: newly diagnosed GD, antithyroid drugs for less than 3 months. For both TCR sequencing and RNA sequencing, RNA was extracted from PBMCs using TRIzol. The diagnosis of Graves' disease followed American Thyroid Association guidelines. Patients were recruited from an endocrinology department in Xi'an, China. Each patient gave approximately 9 milliliters of peripheral blood, collected in an EDTA anticoagulant tube. Ficoll Paque Plus density gradient separation was used to isolate PBMCs, and no further T cell sorting was performed. An Agilent 2100 Bioanalyzer and agarose gel were used to check RNA quality, while a NanoDrop 2000 measured RNA concentration.

The data stem from a study of regulatory T cells in long-lasting Graves disease (dated by TCRdb to the early 2020s). Some background on the complete study: Newly diagnosed Graves' disease patients had taken antithyroid drugs for less than 3 months. Peripheral blood TCR sequencing and RNA sequencing compared persistent Graves' disease patients with newly diagnosed Graves' disease patients. The study was conducted in China and was registered as a clinical trial. TCR sequencing covered some 13 persistent and around 20 newly diagnosed Graves' disease patients, some 35 samples in total. What the research found in general, with its limitations: Persistent Graves' disease patients showed lower TCR Shannon entropy and fewer highly expanded clones than newly diagnosed patients, suggesting clonal expansion. Only the TCR beta chain was sequenced and analyzed. A larger number of public clonotypes was shared among persistent patients (approximately 3,000) than among newly diagnosed patients (over 850). As a limitation, the authors acknowledged that the small sample size may reduce accuracy. The study examined only peripheral blood because the primary lesion, thyroid tissue, could not be accessed. Persistent disease showed preferential use of TRBV28, TRBJ1-2 and TRBJ2-5, whereas newly diagnosed disease favored TRBV20-1 and TRBJ2-1.

The data were also submitted as part of a second study, on T cells in Graves' hyperthyroidism and ophthalmopathy. The second publication reports: Stable Graves' hyperthyroidism was defined as the absence of progression to ophthalmopathy over 18 months of follow-up. Hyperthyroidism patients were aged 18 to 65 years and newly diagnosed, with disease duration of less than 2 months. Any patient with an uncontrolled infection, another autoimmune disease, pregnancy or lactation was excluded. Diagnoses were based on clinical symptoms, serum thyroxine and TRAb, thyroid ultrasound and orbital computed tomography. The first round of RT-PCR for the TCR CDR3 was performed with the HTBI primer set and the Qiagen OneStep RT-PCR kit. Most expanded thyroid clonotypes (frequency above 0.001) were also found in blood, which suggests that blood repertoires may mirror thyroid immune responses. Ophthalmopathy was separated from stable hyperthyroidism by a 13 V-J signature model, with around 88% sensitivity and about 81% specificity obtained in cross-validation and 80%/75% obtained in testing. In validation, the model predicted progression to ophthalmopathy with around 71% sensitivity and 72% to 85% specificity, a median of about six months before onset. A discovery cohort of fewer than 110 patients, 43 with Graves' ophthalmopathy and roughly 59 with stable Graves' hyperthyroidism, was used to find distinguishing TCR V-J signatures. Prospective prediction of ophthalmopathy was tested in an independent validation cohort consisting of fewer than 20 hyperthyroidism patients and more than 15 patients who later progressed to ophthalmopathy. The 85 to 100 discovery patients were randomly split 7:3 into training and test sets. In addition, the study compared T-cell repertoires in thyroid tissue and in blood from about six Graves' hyperthyroidism patients. After blood sampling, hyperthyroidism patients were treated with methimazole at a starting dose of 30 mg daily, and ophthalmopathy patients were treated with high-dose intravenous methylprednisolone. A second multiplex PCR round built the libraries, followed by size selection and purification. The libraries were sequenced on an Illumina HiSeq2000 using paired-end 100 bp reads. SOAPnuke was used to process the raw data, with reads discarded if the reads contained adapters or uncalled bases, had a mean Phred below 15, or lacked an exact constant-primer or identifier match. High-quality paired reads were merged with COPE v1.2.5, and unique nucleotide sequences were defined as clonotypes. MiTCR v1.1 was used to align the clonotypes against IMGT TRBV, TRBD and TRBJ reference segments. Only V-J combinations with frequency above 0.0001, covering 99% to 99.2% of repertoires, were analysed. A TCS score was defined as the ratio between F50 (clonal expansion) and ExV (chaos), using BLOSUM62-based TCRdist between CDR3 peptides within each V-J. Welch's t-statistics and random forest reduced around 550 V-J features to about 12, which were used in a naive Bayes classifier (R e1071). No statistical method was used to set the sample size in advance, and investigators knew the group allocation. The paper reports TCR Vbeta CDR3 sequencing of over 120 peripheral blood samples: approximately 41 ophthalmopathy, roughly 74 hyperthyroidism and some 17 progressor patients.

The clonotype was recovered from a woman aged 40-65 years with Graves disease. Donor details come from another sample of the same person, matched by shared clones. The V gene is TRBV19 and the J gene is TRBJ2-3; TRBD1 is a weak D gene call, 6 bases matching. Material: peripheral blood mononuclear cells (PBMCs), obtained at new diagnosis, from a patient treated with antithyroid drugs. The CDR3 region has the sequence CASSPGQRSTDTQYF. The base sequence is TGTGCCAGTAGCCCGGGACAAAGGAGCACAGATACGCAGTATTTT. Outside the CDR3, residues come from the reference TRBV19 and TRBJ2-3 proteins, so the full variable domain is: DGGITQSPKYLFRKEGQNVTLSCEQNLNHDAMYWYRQDPGQGLRLIYYSQIVNDFQKGDIAEGYSVSREKKESFPLTVTSAQKNPTAFYLCASSPGQRSTDTQYFGPGTRLTVL.